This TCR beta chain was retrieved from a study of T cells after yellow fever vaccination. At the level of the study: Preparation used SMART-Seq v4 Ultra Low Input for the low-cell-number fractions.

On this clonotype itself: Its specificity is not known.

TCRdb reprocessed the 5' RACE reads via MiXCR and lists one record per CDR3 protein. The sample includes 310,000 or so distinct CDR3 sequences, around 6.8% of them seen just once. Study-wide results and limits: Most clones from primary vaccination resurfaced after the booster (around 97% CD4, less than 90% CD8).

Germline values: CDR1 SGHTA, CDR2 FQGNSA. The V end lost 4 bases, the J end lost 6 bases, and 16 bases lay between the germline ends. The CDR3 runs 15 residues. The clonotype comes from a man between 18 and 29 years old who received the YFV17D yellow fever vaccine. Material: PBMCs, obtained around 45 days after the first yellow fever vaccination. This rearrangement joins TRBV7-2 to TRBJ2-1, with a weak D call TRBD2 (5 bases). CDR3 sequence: CASSSRGQHGNEQFF. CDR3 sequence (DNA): TGTGCCAGCAGCTCTCGGGGTCAACACGGCAATGAGCAGTTCTTC.